The 25 T cell receptor beta chains below all came from one sample that was sequenced in a study of T cells after yellow fever vaccination (dated by TCRdb to about 2019). Per the publication, the treatment or condition label means: live attenuated yellow fever vaccine strain. The library was prepared using 5' RACE. Sequencing instrument: Illumina HiSeq 2500. TCRdb reanalyzed the raw reads on its own, using fastp at Q25 for trimming and MiXCR for clone calling, and kept in-frame beta chains. Entries are consolidated by CDR3 protein sequence, retaining the most common genes and DNA. Recorded for this sample are about 45,000 distinct CDR3 sequences; 5.5% to 8% of them occurred a single time. In total, the top ten clones hold about 10% of the sample. The sequenced sample was PBMCs, either bulk or a sorted T-cell subset (CD4+, CD8+, memory, or dextramer-sorted; not recorded which), obtained 45 days after the yellow fever booster vaccination. Receptors were obtained from a man aged 25-40 years who received the YFV17D yellow fever vaccine.

This clonotype was counted many times. This chain links TRBV20-1 with TRBJ2-1, with TRBD2 matching 7 bases. There are 15 residues in the CDR3. Trimming removed 3 bases from V and 1 base from J; junction bases left unmatched: 6. CDR1 is DFQATT and CDR2 is SNEGSKA in the germline V gene (reference sequence). The CDR3 bases are TGCAGTGCTAGCCTCGGGGAGGGTTCCTACAATGAGCAGTTCTTC. Translated: CSASLGEGSYNEQFF.

This clonotype was recorded a few times. The chain is built from TRBV2 and TRBJ2-1; TRBD1 aligns across 8 bases. The germline CDR1 and CDR2 sequences are SNHLY and FYNNEI. The CDR3 is 17 residues long. The junction had 11 bases not matched to a gene; V was cut back by 7 bases and J by 0 bases. CDR3 DNA sequence: TGTGCCAGCAAAGGTGGGTCGACAGGGGACTCCTACAATGAGCAGTTCTTC. Encoded protein: CASKGGSTGDSYNEQFF.

The V gene is TRBV11-2, the J gene TRBJ2-1, with D unresolved. CDR1 and CDR2 from the germline V gene are SGHAT and FQNNGV. Deletions cut 3 bases from V and 5 bases from J, with 5 bases between. This CDR3 is 12 amino acids long. This chain's CDR3 is CASSFADNEQFF. CDR3 sequence (DNA): TGTGCCAGCAGCTTCGCAGACAATGAGCAGTTCTTC.

This clonotype has a count of ten or more. The chain combines TRBV20-1 with TRBJ2-7; TRBD2 might be the D (6 bases). CDR1 is DFQATT and CDR2 is SNEGSKA in the germline V gene (reference sequence). V was shortened by 1 base and J by 0 bases, with 10 bases between the two germline ends. The CDR3 extends over 14 amino acids. This CDR3 reads CSARGDGSSYEQYF. DNA for the CDR3: TGCAGTGCTAGAGGAGACGGGAGCTCCTACGAGCAGTACTTC.

This clonotype was detected many times. The CDR3 loop is CASSRSDPDETQYF. The CDR3 DNA sequence: TGCGCCAGCAGTAGGTCCGACCCCGATGAGACCCAGTACTTC. V and J are TRBV5-1 and TRBJ2-5; D is undetermined. The V end lost 5 bases, the J end lost 5 bases, and 16 bases lay between the germline ends. The CDR3 runs 14 residues. Germline-derived CDR1 and CDR2 are SGHRS and YFSETQ.

This clonotype was counted at least ten times. The gene calls are TRBV6-2 or TRBV6-3 and TRBJ2-1; D tentatively fits TRBD1 or TRBD2 (6 bases each). Trimming left V 2 bases short and J 2 bases short, with 19 bases between. The CDR3 totals 18 residues. Germline V lookup: CDR1 MNHEY, CDR2 SVGEGT. The CDR3 DNA follows: TGTGCCAGCAGTTACCGTGGGACAATCGGGAGAGCCTACAATGAGCAGTTCTTC. It codes for CASSYRGTIGRAYNEQFF.

This clonotype was picked up many times. This chain uses TRBV12-3 or TRBV12-4 with TRBJ1-1; TRBD1 is a possible D gene (6 bases). V was pared by 6 bases and J by 6 bases, with 17 bases between. This CDR3 has 14 residues. The CDR3 region is CASRIQGLLSEAFF. CDR3 in DNA: TGTGCCAGCAGGATACAGGGTCTGCTCTCTGAAGCTTTCTTT.

This clonotype came up a few times. This chain uses TRBV7-2 with TRBJ2-5; D might be TRBD2 (6 bases). The V end lost 5 bases, the J end lost 0 bases, and 16 bases lay between the germline ends. Germline CDR1 and CDR2: SGHTA and FQGNSA. The CDR3 totals 16 residues. In DNA form, the CDR3 reads TGTGCCAGCAGCCCCGGGAGAATGAAGTACCAAGAGACCCAGTACTTC. Protein: CASSPGRMKYQETQYF.

The CDR3 DNA sequence: TGTGCCAGCAGCTTGACCTCCCACAGGGGGCTGTACGAGCAGTACTTC. Protein sequence: CASSLTSHRGLYEQYF. The gene calls are TRBV5-6 and TRBJ2-7; TRBD1 matches 9 bases. The length of the CDR3 is 16 residues. The V gene's germline CDR1 is SGHDT and CDR2 YYEEEE. Trimming at V came to 1 base and at J to 4 bases, leaving 9 bases not matched to a gene.

This clonotype was detected a few times. This chain connects TRBV7-2 to TRBJ2-7; D is ambiguous. V was clipped by 1 base and J by 0 bases, with 7 bases between them. CDR1 is SGHTA, CDR2 FQGNSA, per germline. The CDR3 is made up of 14 amino acids. This CDR3 is CASSLDTYSYEQYF. The CDR3 nucleotides read TGTGCCAGCAGCTTAGACACCTACTCCTACGAGCAGTACTTC.

This clonotype was picked up many times. The chain recombines TRBV20-1 with TRBJ1-2, with D unresolved. The CDR3 sequence is 15 residues long. Trimming left V 5 bases short and J 8 bases short, with 24 bases between. Germline V gene data show CDR1 as DFQATT and CDR2 as SNEGSKA (reference sequence). The CDR3 is CSASPPGQLIGGYTF. The CDR3 bases are TGCAGTGCTTCCCCCCCCGGGCAGCTAATCGGGGGCTACACCTTC.

This clonotype was recorded many times. This chain links TRBV3-1 with TRBJ2-2, with 7 bases lining up with TRBD1. The CDR3 loop spans 16 amino acids. J lost 6 bases, V lost 6 bases, and 13 bases had no gene match. CDR1 LGHDT and CDR2 YNNKEL come from the germline V gene (reference sequence). The CDR3 region has the DNA TGTGCCAGCAGAACAATCCGGACAGGAGGCCCCGGGGAGCTGTTTTTT. Protein product: CASRTIRTGGPGELFF.

This clonotype was detected many times. The chain uses TRBV7-9 and TRBJ2-2; D gene ambiguous. From germline, CDR1 is SEHNR and CDR2 FQNEAQ (reference sequence). The CDR3 is made up of 12 amino acids. V dropped 6 bases and J dropped 6 bases, with 8 bases sitting between them. CDR3 sequence: CASSTKSGELFF. DNA for the CDR3: TGTGCCAGCAGTACCAAGTCCGGGGAGCTGTTTTTT. Looking up the rest from reference TRBV7-9 and TRBJ2-2 gives the full variable domain: DTGVSQNPRHKITKRGQNVTFRCDPISEHNRLYWYRQTLGQGPEFLTYFQNEAQLEKSRLLSDRFSAERPKGSFSTLEIQRTEQGDSAMYLCASSTKSGELFFGEGSRLTVL.

This clonotype was counted a few times. The chain uses TRBV7-2 and TRBJ2-1; 7 positions match TRBD2. Germline V CDR1 and CDR2: SGHTA, FQGNSA. This CDR3 is built from 16 residues. V shed 1 base and J 4 bases; nucleotides not matched to a gene: 7. CDR3 DNA: TGTGCCAGCAGCTTAGGTTATGGGACTAAGTACAATGAGCAGTTCTTC. Translation: CASSLGYGTKYNEQFF.

This clonotype has ten or more counts. This chain links TRBV5-1 with TRBJ2-2; 9 positions agree with TRBD1. Germline CDR1 reads SGHRS; CDR2 reads YFSETQ. V trimming: 5 bases; J trimming: 3 bases; junction bases outside the gene matches: 2. This CDR3 has 14 amino acids. CDR3 sequence (DNA): TGCGCCAGCAGGCGGACAGGGGACACCGGGGAGCTGTTTTTT. Its protein is CASRRTGDTGELFF. The full variable domain, completed using reference TRBV5-1 and TRBJ2-2, is KAGVTQTPRYLIKTRGQQVTLSCSPISGHRSVSWYQQTPGQGLQFLFEYFSETQRNKGNFPGRFSGRQFSNSRSEMNVSTLELGDSALYLCASRRTGDTGELFFGEGSRLTVL.

This clonotype was picked up many times. The chain is built from TRBV4-2 and TRBJ1-4; 7 bases agree with TRBD1. This CDR3 comprises 15 residues. The germline CDR1 and CDR2 sequences are LGHNA and YNFKEQ. With V trimmed by 2 bases and J by 8 bases, 8 bases remained unmatched. The CDR3 here is CASSQHRGAREKLFF. CDR3 sequence (DNA): TGTGCCAGCAGCCAACACAGGGGAGCTCGCGAAAAACTGTTTTTT.

A few counts support this clonotype. The rearrangement links TRBV29-1 to TRBJ2-7; tentative D call: TRBD2 (6 bases). This CDR3 comprises 12 residues. Germline CDR1 SQVTM, CDR2 ANQGSEA. V lost 3 bases, J lost 5 bases, and 11 bases lay in between. The CDR3 DNA sequence: TGCAGCGTTGATTCGGCTAGCGACGAGCAGTACTTC. It is translated as CSVDSASDEQYF.

This clonotype showed up just a few times. The rearrangement uses TRBV28 and TRBJ2-1, with 10 bases lining up with TRBD2. In germline, CDR1 is MDHEN, CDR2 SYDVKM. The CDR3 totals 14 residues. Trimming removed 6 bases from V and 4 bases from J; junction bases left unmatched: 3. This chain's CDR3 is CASRTSGQYNEQFF. The CDR3 DNA follows: TGTGCCAGCAGGACTAGCGGGCAATACAATGAGCAGTTCTTC.

This clonotype turned up a few times. J is TRBJ2-7 and V is TRBV6-6; D might be TRBD1 (6 bases). CDR3 length: 13 residues. Trimming took 10 bases from V and 3 from J, leaving 16 bases between them. The V gene's germline CDR1 is MNHNY and CDR2 SVGAGI (reference sequence). The CDR3 coding sequence is TGTGCCACCCAGAAAGGGGACATCTACGAGCAGTACTTC. Its translation: CATQKGDIYEQYF.

This clonotype was detected only a few times. This chain's CDR3 is CASRLDPVGLGANVLTF. In nucleotides, the CDR3 is TGTGCCAGCAGGCTTGACCCTGTAGGACTCGGGGCCAACGTCCTGACTTTC. The chain links TRBV6-1 to TRBJ2-6, with D tentatively TRBD2 (5 bases). The CDR3 has 17 residues. V lost 6 bases to trimming and J lost 4 bases, with 19 bases between them. Germline CDR1 MNHNS, CDR2 SASEGT.

This clonotype was counted only a few times. The V and J genes are TRBV7-2 and TRBJ2-7; D is possibly TRBD2 (6 bases). V lost 7 bases to trimming and J lost 6 bases, with 19 bases between them. The CDR3 consists of 14 residues. The V gene's germline CDR1 is SGHTA and CDR2 FQGNSA. CDR3 sequence: CASTHQSEGGEQYF. The CDR3 nucleotides are TGTGCCAGCACCCATCAGTCGGAGGGAGGCGAGCAGTACTTC.

This clonotype was counted ten times or more. The gene calls are TRBV2 and TRBJ1-5; D is unresolved. The germline CDR1 and CDR2 sequences are SNHLY and FYNNEI. Trimming removed 5 bases at V and 6 bases at J, with 14 bases between. This CDR3 comprises 14 residues. Here the CDR3 DNA reads TGTGCCAGCAGTTCCGGGCCGGAGGGTCAGCCCCAGCATTTT. Translated: CASSSGPEGQPQHF.

In its sample, this clonotype was seen many times. The chain joins TRBV27 to TRBJ2-1; a weak D match, TRBD2 (5 bases). The V gene's germline CDR1 is MNHEY and CDR2 SMNVEV (reference sequence). V was clipped by 2 bases and J by 10 bases, with 24 bases between them. The CDR3 is made up of 17 amino acids. CDR3 sequence: CASSLRGSAAQLGEQFF. The CDR3 bases are TGTGCCAGCAGTTTACGAGGGTCCGCCGCGCAATTGGGAGAGCAGTTCTTC.

This chain joins TRBV20-1 and TRBJ2-1; 9 bases agree with TRBD2. The CDR3 sequence is 18 residues long. The trim removed 6 bases at V and 4 bases at J, leaving 19 bases unmatched. Germline V gene lookup returns CDR1 DFQATT and CDR2 SNEGSKA (reference sequence). The CDR3 protein is CSALEGLRRTSGYNEQFF. CDR3 coding DNA: TGCAGTGCCCTCGAGGGGCTCAGAAGAACTAGCGGGTACAATGAGCAGTTCTTC.

There are a few counts of this clonotype. V and J are TRBV7-2 and TRBJ2-5; 12 bases line up with TRBD2. Losses at the gene ends were 6 bases for V and 4 bases for J; bases not matched to a gene: 9. The V gene's germline CDR1 is SGHTA and CDR2 FQGNSA. The CDR3 covers 16 residues. CDR3 in DNA: TGTGCCAGCAGGAACCAGAGACTAGCGGGAGCAGAGACCCAGTACTTC. Protein sequence: CASRNQRLAGAETQYF.